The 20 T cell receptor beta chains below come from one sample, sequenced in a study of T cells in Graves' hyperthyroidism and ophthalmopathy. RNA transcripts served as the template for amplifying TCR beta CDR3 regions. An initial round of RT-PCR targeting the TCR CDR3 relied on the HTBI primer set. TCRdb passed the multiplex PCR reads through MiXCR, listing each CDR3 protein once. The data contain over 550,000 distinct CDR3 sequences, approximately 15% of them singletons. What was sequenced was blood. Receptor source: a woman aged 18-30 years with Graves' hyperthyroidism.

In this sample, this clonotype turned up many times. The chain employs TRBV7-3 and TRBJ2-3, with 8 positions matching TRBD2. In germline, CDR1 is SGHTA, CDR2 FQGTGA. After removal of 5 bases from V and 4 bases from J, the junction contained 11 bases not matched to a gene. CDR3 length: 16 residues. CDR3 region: CASSPYGAGGADTQYF. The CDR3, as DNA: TGTGCCAGCAGCCCCTATGGCGCGGGGGGCGCAGATACGCAGTATTTT. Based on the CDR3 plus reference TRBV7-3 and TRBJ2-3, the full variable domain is GAGVSQTPSNKVTEKGKYVELRCDPISGHTALYWYRQSLGQGPEFLIYFQGTGAADDSGLPNDRFFAVRPEGSVSTLKIQRTERGDSAVYLCASSPYGAGGADTQYFGPGTRLTVL.

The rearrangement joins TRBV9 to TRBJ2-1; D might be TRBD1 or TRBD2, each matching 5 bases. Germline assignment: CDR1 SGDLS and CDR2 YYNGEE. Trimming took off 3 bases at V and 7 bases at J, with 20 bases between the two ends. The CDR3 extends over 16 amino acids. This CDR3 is CASSATGTSRGNEQFF. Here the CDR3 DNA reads TGTGCCAGCAGCGCAACCGGGACGTCACGGGGAAATGAGCAGTTCTTC. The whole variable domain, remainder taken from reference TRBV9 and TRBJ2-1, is DSGVTQTPKHLITATGQRVTLRCSPRSGDLSVYWYQQSLDQGLQFLIQYYNGEERAKGNILERFSAQQFPDLHSELNLSSLELGDSALYFCASSATGTSRGNEQFFGPGTRLTVL.

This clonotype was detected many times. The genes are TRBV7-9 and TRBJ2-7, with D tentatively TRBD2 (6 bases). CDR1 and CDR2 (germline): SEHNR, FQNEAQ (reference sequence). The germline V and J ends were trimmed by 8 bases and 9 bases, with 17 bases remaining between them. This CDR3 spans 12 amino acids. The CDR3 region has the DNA TGTGCCAGCTTCGCCCTTAGCGGCTCGCAGTACTTC. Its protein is CASFALSGSQYF.

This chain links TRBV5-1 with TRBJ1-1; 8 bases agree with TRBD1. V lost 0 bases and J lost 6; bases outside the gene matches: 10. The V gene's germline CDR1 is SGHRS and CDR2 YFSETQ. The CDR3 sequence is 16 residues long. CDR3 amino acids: CASSLAGQGGIPEAFF. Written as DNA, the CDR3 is TGCGCCAGCAGCTTGGCCGGACAGGGAGGGATCCCTGAAGCTTTCTTT.

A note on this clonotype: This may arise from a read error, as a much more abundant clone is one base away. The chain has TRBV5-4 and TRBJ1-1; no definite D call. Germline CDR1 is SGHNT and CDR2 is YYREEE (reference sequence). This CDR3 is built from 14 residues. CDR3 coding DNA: TGTGCCGGCAGCTTGTACCAGGCAAACACTGAAGCTTTCTTT. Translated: CAGSLYQANTEAFF.

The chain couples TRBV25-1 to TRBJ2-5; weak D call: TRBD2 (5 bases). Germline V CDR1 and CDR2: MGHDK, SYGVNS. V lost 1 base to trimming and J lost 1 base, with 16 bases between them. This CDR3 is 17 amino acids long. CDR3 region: CASSELPGVDPQETQYF. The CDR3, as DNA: TGTGCCAGCAGTGAATTGCCCGGGGTCGATCCCCAAGAGACCCAGTACTTC.

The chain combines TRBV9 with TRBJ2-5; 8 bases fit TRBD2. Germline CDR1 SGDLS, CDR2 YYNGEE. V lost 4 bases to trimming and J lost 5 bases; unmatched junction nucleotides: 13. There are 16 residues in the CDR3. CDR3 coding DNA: TGTGCCAGCAGCCGTGGACTAGCTGGAGCCGGGGAGACCCAGTACTTC. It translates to CASSRGLAGAGETQYF. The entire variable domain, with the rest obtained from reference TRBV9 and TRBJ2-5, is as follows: DSGVTQTPKHLITATGQRVTLRCSPRSGDLSVYWYQQSLDQGLQFLIQYYNGEERAKGNILERFSAQQFPDLHSELNLSSLELGDSALYFCASSRGLAGAGETQYFGPGTRLLVL.

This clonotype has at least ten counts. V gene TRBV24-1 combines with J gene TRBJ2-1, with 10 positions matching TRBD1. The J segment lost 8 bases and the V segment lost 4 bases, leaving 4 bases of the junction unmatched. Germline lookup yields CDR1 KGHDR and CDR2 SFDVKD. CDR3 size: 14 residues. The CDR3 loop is CATSDRTGGHEQFF. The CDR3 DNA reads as TGTGCCACCAGTGACAGGACAGGGGGGCATGAGCAGTTCTTC.

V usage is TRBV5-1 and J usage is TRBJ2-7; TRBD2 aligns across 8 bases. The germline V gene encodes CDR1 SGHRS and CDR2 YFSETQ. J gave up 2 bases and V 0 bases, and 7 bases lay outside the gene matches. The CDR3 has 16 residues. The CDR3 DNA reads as TGCGCCAGCAGCTTGGAGTCTAGTAGCGGGGCCTACGAGCAGTACTTC. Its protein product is CASSLESSSGAYEQYF.

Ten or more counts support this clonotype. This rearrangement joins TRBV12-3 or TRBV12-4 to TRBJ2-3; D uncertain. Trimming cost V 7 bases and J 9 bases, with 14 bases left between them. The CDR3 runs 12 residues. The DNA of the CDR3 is TGTGCCAGCAAAAGACCCGGTCCGACGCAGTATTTT. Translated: CASKRPGPTQYF.

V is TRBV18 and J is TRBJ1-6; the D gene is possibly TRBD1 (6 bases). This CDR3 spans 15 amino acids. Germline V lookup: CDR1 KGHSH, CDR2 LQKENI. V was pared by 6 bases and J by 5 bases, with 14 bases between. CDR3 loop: CASSPRGPDNSPLHF. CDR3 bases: TGTGCCAGCTCCCCCAGGGGACCCGATAATTCACCCCTCCACTTT.

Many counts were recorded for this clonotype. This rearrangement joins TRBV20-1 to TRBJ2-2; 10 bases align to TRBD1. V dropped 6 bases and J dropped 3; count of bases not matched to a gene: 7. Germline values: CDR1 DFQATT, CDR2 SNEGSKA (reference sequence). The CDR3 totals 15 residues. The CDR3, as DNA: TGCAGTGCAAAAGACGGGACAGGGGACACCGGGGAGCTGTTTTTT. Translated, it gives CSAKDGTGDTGELFF.

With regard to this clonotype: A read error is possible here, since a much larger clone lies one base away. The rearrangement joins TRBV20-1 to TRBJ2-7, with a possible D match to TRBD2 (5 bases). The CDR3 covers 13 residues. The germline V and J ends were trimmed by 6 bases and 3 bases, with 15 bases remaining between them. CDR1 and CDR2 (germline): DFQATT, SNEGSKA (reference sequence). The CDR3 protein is CSALREIDYEQYF. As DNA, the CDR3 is TGCAGTGCCCTAAGGGAGATCGACTACGAGCAGTACTTC.

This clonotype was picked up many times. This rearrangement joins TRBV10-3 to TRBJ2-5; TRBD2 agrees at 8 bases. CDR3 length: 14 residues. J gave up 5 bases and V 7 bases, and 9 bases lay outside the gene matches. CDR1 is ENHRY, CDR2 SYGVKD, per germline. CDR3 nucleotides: TGTGCCATCAAGGAGCGGGAGTCGGGGGAGACCCAGTACTTC. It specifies CAIKERESGETQYF.

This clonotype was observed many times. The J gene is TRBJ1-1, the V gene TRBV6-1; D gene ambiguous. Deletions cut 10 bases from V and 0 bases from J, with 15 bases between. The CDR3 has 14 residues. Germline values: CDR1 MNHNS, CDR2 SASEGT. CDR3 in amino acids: CATETGPMNTEAFF. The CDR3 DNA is TGTGCCACCGAGACCGGGCCCATGAACACTGAAGCTTTCTTT.

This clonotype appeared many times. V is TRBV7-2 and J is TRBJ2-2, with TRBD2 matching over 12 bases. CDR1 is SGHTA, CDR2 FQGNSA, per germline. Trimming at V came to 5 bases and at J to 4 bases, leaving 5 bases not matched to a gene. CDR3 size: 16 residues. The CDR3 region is CASSRLAGVLTGELFF. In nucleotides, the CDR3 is TGTGCCAGCAGCAGACTAGCGGGGGTGCTCACCGGGGAGCTGTTTTTT.

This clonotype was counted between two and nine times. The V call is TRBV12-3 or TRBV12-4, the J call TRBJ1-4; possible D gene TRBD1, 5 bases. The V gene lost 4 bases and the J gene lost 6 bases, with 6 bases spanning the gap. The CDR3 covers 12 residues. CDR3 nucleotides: TGTGCCAGCAGTTGGGGCCATGAAAAACTGTTTTTT. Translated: CASSWGHEKLFF.

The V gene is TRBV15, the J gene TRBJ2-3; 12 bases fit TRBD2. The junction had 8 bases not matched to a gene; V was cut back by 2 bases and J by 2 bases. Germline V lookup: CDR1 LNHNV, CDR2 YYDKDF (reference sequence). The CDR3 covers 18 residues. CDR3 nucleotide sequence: TGTGCCACCAGCAGAAACATGCGACTAGCGGGGGCCACAGATACGCAGTATTTT. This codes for CATSRNMRLAGATDTQYF.

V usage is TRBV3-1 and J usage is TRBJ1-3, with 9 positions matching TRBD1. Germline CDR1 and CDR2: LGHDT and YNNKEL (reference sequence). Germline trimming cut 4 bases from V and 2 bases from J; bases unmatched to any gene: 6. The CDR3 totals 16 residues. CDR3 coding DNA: TGTGCCAGCAGCCCTTGGACAGGGGACCCTGGAAACACCATATATTTT. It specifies CASSPWTGDPGNTIYF.

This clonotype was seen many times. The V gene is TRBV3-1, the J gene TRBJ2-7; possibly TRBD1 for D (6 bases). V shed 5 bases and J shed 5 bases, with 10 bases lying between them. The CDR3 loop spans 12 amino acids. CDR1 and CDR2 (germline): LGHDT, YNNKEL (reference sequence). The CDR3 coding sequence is TGTGCCAGCAGCGACAGGCCGGACGAGCAGTACTTC. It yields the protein CASSDRPDEQYF.